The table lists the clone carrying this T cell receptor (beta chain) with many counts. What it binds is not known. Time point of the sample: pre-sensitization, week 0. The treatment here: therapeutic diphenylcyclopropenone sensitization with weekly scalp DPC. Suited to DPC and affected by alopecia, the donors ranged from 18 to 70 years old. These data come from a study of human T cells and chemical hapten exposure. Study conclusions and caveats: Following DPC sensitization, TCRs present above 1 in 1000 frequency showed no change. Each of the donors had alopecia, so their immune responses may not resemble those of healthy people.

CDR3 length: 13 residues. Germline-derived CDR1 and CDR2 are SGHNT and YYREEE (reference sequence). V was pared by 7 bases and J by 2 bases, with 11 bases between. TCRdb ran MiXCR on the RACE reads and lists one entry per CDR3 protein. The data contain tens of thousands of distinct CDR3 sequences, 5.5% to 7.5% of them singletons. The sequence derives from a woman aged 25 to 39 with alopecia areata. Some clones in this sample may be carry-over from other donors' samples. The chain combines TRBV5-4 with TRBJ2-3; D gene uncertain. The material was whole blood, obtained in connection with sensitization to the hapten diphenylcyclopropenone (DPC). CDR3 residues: CASFVPNTDTQYF. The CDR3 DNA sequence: TGTGCCAGCTTCGTCCCAAACACAGATACGCAGTATTTT.